The T cell receptor beta chain under discussion was sequenced for a study of CD8 T cell repertoires and HIV-1 epitope variants. TCRdb's copy holds only in-frame clones and misses some; the assay was immunoSEQ multiplex PCR. The sample consists of roughly 5,500 clones, around 71% of them appearing once. A few counts support this clone. Antigen specificity is unknown. The TCR sequence derives from a male donor with HIV. Sequencing was carried out using cultured CD8+ T cells derived from PBMCs.

As DNA, the CDR3 is TGTGCCAGCAGCGCGGGTACTTATGGCTACACCTTC. Translated, it gives CASSAGTYGYTF. This chain links TRBV5-6 with TRBJ1-2; no clear D. This CDR3 has 12 amino acids. Germline V CDR1 and CDR2: SGHDT, YYEEEE. V lost 4 bases and J lost 5, with 9 bases in between. Full variable domain (missing parts from reference TRBV5-6 and TRBJ1-2): DAGVTQSPTHLIKTRGQQVTLRCSPKSGHDTVSWYQQALGQGPQFIFQYYEEEERQRGNFPDRFSGHQFPNYSSELNVNALLLGDSALYLCASSAGTYGYTFGSGTRLTVV.